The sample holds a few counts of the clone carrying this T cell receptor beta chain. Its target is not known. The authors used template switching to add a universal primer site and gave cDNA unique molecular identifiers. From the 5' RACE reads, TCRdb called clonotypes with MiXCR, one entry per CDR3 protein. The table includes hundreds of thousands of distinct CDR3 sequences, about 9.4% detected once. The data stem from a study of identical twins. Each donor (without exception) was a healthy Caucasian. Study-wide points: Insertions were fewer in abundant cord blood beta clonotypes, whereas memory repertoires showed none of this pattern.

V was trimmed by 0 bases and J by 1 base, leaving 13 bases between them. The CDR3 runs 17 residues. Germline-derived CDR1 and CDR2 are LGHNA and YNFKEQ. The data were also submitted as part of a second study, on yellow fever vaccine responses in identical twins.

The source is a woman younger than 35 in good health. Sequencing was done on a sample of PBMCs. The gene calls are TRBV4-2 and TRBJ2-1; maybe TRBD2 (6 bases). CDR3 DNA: TGTGCCAGCAGCCAAGATCTAGTTAGCGGTTCCTACAATGAGCAGTTCTTC. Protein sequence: CASSQDLVSGSYNEQFF.